The 2 T cell receptor beta chains presented below share a single source sample, sequenced in a study of blood T cell repertoires in COVID-19. Assay used: immunoSEQ multiplex PCR; TCRdb lists only in-frame clones, some missing. The sample includes fewer than 150,000 clones, 60% to 85% seen only once; the top ten take around 0.9%. The sequencing sample was made of peripheral blood. The receptors stem from a human donor with acute or convalescent COVID-19. The donor label of this sample is uncertain.

This chain links TRBV4-1 with TRBJ1-4; TRBD1 might be the D (5 bases). Per germline, CDR1 MGHRA and CDR2 YSYEKL. V lost 1 base to trimming and J lost 7 bases, with 16 bases between them. The CDR3 is 16 amino acids. The CDR3 DNA reads as TGCGCCAGCAGCCAAGTACTCCGGGGACTGGTTGAAAAACTGTTTTTT. Its translation is CASSQVLRGLVEKLFF.

This clone was picked up a small number of times. The V gene is TRBV3-1 (or the pseudogene TRBV3-2), the J gene TRBJ2-2; 9 bases are a match to TRBD2. The germline gives CDR1 LGHDT, CDR2 YNNKEL (reference sequence). V was clipped by 1 base and J by 6 bases; unmatched bases: 6. CDR3 length: 16 amino acids. This CDR3 reads CASSQGGLAGSGELFF. DNA of the CDR3: TGTGCCAGCAGCCAAGGAGGGCTAGCGGGATCCGGGGAGCTGTTTTTT.